The 3 T cell receptor beta chains below were found in one sample sequenced in a study of cytomegalovirus exposure and HLA in healthy donors. PCR involved 60 Vbeta and 13 Jbeta primers. TCRdb's table, derived via immunoSEQ multiplex PCR, lists solely in-frame clones and lacks some. The sample consists of roughly 110,000 clones, around 76% of them appearing once. Sequenced sample: PBMCs. These receptor sequences come from a man aged 25-45 years in good health and CMV-seropositive.

V and J are TRBV6-6 and TRBJ1-1, with D possibly matching TRBD1 (5 bases). Germline V gene sequence: CDR1 MNHNY, CDR2 SVGAGI (reference sequence). Trimming removed 6 bases from V and 6 bases from J, with 20 bases in between. The CDR3 contains 15 residues. CDR3 in amino acids: CASSDPGTEGSEAFF. Here the CDR3 DNA reads TGTGCCAGCAGCGATCCCGGGACGGAGGGATCTGAAGCTTTCTTT.

This chain links TRBV19 with TRBJ2-3; TRBD2 is a possible D gene (6 bases). This CDR3 comprises 12 residues. The V and J ends lost 6 bases and 5 bases respectively, with 9 bases between them. The germline gives CDR1 LNHDA, CDR2 SQIVND (reference sequence). The CDR3 nucleotides are TGTGCCAGTAGGATTAGCGGAGATACGCAGTATTTT. Residues: CASRISGDTQYF. The full variable domain, in which reference TRBV19 and TRBJ2-3 provide the parts outside the CDR3, is DGGITQSPKYLFRKEGQNVTLSCEQNLNHDAMYWYRQDPGQGLRLIYYSQIVNDFQKGDIAEGYSVSREKKESFPLTVTSAQKNPTAFYLCASRISGDTQYFGPGTRLTVL.

Regarding this clone: One end of the junction varies from germline; a read error may be responsible. The CDR3 reads CSSSTHTITPGANVLTF. CDR3 sequence (DNA): TGTTCCAGCAGCACCCACACGATCACCCCTGGGGCCAACGTCCTGACTTTC. The chain employs TRBV7-9 and TRBJ2-6; D call uncertain. This CDR3 has 17 residues. Germline V gives CDR1 SEHNR, CDR2 FQNEAQ (reference sequence).